This TCR beta chain was identified during a study of T cell changes during pregnancy in multiple sclerosis. This clone was seen once. Produced via immunoSEQ multiplex PCR; TCRdb's table is partial and in-frame only. The sample lists about 67,000 clones, about 89% occurring once. There are 17 residues in the CDR3. Germline CDR1 reads LGHNA; CDR2 reads YSLEER. V lost 0 bases to trimming and J lost 8 bases; unmatched junction nucleotides: 10. The input for sequencing was peripheral blood, taken in the second trimester of pregnancy. V is TRBV4-3 and J is TRBJ2-1; 10 nucleotides match TRBD2. This receptor was obtained from a female donor with multiple sclerosis, enrolled in a pregnancy study. This CDR3 is CASSQDLSSGGAHEQFF. In nucleotides, the CDR3 is TGCGCCAGCAGCCAAGATTTATCCAGCGGGGGGGCACATGAGCAGTTCTTC.